The clone carrying this TCR beta chain was seen a single time. This sample was included in a study of blood T cell repertoires in COVID-19. TCRdb's table, derived via immunoSEQ multiplex PCR, lists solely in-frame clones and lacks some. The data contain 360,000 or so clones, 83% of them singletons. Trimming cost V 2 bases and J 5 bases, with 13 bases left between them. The CDR3 loop spans 15 amino acids. Germline CDR1 is SGHVS and CDR2 is FNYEAQ. The chain couples TRBV7-6 to TRBJ1-5; D perhaps matches TRBD1 (6 bases). The sample comprised PBMCs or T cells enriched from blood (not recorded which). This TCR was sampled from a woman in her forties or fifties who had recovered from COVID-19. CDR3 in DNA: TGTGCCAGCAGCTTAAATGGGGGGGCAGATCAGCCCCAGCATTTT. Translating gives CASSLNGGADQPQHF.